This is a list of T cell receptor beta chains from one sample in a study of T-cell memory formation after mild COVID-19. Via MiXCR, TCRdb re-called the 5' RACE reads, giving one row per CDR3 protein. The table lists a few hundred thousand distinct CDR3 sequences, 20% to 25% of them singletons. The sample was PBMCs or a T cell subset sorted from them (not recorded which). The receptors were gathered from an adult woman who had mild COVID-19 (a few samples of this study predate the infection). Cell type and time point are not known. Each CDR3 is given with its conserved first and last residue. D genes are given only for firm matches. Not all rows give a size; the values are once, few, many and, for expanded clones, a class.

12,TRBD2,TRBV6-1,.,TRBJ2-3,TGTGCCAGCACCGGACTAGCGGCTACGCAGTATTTT,CASTGLAATQYF
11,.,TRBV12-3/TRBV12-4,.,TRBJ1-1,TGTGCCAGCAGTTTTAGGGGTTCAGCTTTCTTT,CASSFRGSAFF
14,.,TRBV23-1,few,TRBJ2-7,TGCGCCAGCAGTCAAAGGGGAGGTACCTACGAGCAGTACTTC,CASSQRGGTYEQYF
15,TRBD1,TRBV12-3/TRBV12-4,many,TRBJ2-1,TGTGCCAGCAGCCTCAGGGGGAGCTCCTACAATGAGCAGTTCTTC,CASSLRGSSYNEQFF
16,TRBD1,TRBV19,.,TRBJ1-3,TGTGCCAGTAGTATGAGGACAGGGACCTCTGGAAACACCATATATTTT,CASSMRTGTSGNTIYF
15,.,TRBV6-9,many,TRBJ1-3,TGTGCCTCTCGGGGTGACTTACCAGCTGGAAACACCATATATTTT,CASRGDLPAGNTIYF
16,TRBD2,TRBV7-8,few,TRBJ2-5,TGTGCCAGCAGCCGGACTAGCGGGAGAGGTGGAGAGACCCAGTACTTC,CASSRTSGRGGETQYF
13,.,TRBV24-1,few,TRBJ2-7,TGTGCCACCAGTGATCCAATAGTCAACGAGCAGTACTTC,CATSDPIVNEQYF
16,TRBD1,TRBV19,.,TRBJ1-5,TGTGCCAGTAGCCCCGGACAGGGGGGGCTGGGGCAGCCCCAGCATTTT,CASSPGQGGLGQPQHF
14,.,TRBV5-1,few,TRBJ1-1,TGCGCCAGCAGCTTTTTCCCGGGCGGCGATGAAGCTTTCTTT,CASSFFPGGDEAFF
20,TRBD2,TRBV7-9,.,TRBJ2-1,TGTGCCAGCAGCTTAGCGAGGTGGGCTGGGACTAGCGGGAGCATCAATGAGCAGTTCTTC,CASSLARWAGTSGSINEQFF
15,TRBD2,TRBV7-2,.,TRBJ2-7,TGTGCCAGCAGCTTAGGCGTCGGGAGGTCCTACGAGCAGTACTTC,CASSLGVGRSYEQYF
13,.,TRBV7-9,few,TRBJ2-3,TGTGCCAGCAGCTTAGTGGACAGAGATACGCAGTATTTT,CASSLVDRDTQYF
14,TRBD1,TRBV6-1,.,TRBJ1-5,TGTGCCAGCACGACAGGGGCGAACTATCAGCCCCAGCATTTT,CASTTGANYQPQHF
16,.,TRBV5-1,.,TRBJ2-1,TGCGCCAGCAGCTTGGGAGGCCACATGGCCTACAATGAGCAGTTCTTC,CASSLGGHMAYNEQFF
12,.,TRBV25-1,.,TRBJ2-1,TGTGCCAGCAGTGAAAATTATTATGAGCAGTTCTTC,CASSENYYEQFF
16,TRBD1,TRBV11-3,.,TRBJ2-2,TGTGCCAGCAGCCTGTGGGACAGGGAGAACACCGGGGAGCTGTTTTTT,CASSLWDRENTGELFF
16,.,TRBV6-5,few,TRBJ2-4,TGTGCCAGCAGTGGCACAGGGATGGTAGCCAAAAACATTCAGTACTTC,CASSGTGMVAKNIQYF
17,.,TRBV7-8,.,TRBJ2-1,TGTGCCAGCAGCTTAAGAAGGGTTCCACAAGCGTACAATGAGCAGTTCTTC,CASSLRRVPQAYNEQFF
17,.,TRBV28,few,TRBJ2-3,TGTGCCAGCAGTTCACCCCCCGGGGGAGGAGGCACAGATACGCAGTATTTT,CASSSPPGGGGTDTQYF
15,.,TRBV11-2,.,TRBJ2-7,TGTGCCAGCAGCTTAGAACAGGCGAACGCCTACGAGCAGTACTTC,CASSLEQANAYEQYF
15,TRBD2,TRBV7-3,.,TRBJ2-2,TGTGCCAGCAGCTTGCGTAGCGGGGGCACCGGGGAGCTGTTTTTT,CASSLRSGGTGELFF
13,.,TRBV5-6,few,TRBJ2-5,TGTGCCAGCAGCTCCGGGCCGGTAGAGACCCAGTACTTC,CASSSGPVETQYF
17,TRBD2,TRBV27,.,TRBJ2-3,TGTGCCAGCAGTTCGCCGGGACTAGCGGGGGACACAGATACGCAGTATTTT,CASSSPGLAGDTDTQYF
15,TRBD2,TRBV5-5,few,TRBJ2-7,TGTGCCAGCAGCTGGGGGGAGGGTCGCTCCTACGAGCAGTACTTC,CASSWGEGRSYEQYF
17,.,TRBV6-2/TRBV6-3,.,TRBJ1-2,TGTGCCAGCAGTAATCACCCCCTCTTCGATAAAGGATATGGCTACACCTTC,CASSNHPLFDKGYGYTF
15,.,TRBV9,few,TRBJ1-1,TGTGCCAGCAGCGTAGCACAGGGCTGGAACACTGAAGCTTTCTTT,CASSVAQGWNTEAFF
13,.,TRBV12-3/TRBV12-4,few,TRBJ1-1,TGTGCCAGCAGTTTAACCAGGGGAGGTGAAGCTTTCTTT,CASSLTRGGEAFF
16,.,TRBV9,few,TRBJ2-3,TGTGCCAGCAGCGTAGGAGGGGGAGTGGGCACAGATACGCAGTATTTT,CASSVGGGVGTDTQYF
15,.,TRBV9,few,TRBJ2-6,TGTGCCAGCAGCCCTTGGACCTCTGGGGCCAACGTCCTGACTTTC,CASSPWTSGANVLTF
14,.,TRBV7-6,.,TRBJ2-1,TGTGCCAGCAGATCGACAGGTCCCGGCAATGAGCAGTTCTTC,CASRSTGPGNEQFF
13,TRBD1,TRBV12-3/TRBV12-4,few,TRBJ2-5,TGTGCCAGCAGGGACAGGGTCCAAGAGACCCAGTACTTC,CASRDRVQETQYF
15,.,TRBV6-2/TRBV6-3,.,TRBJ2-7,TGTGCCAGCAGTTACCACGAGGTGCGGGATGTTGAGCAGTACTTC,CASSYHEVRDVEQYF
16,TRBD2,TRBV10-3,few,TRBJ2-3,TGTGCCGTAAGGGGGGTAGCGGGGGTAAGCACAGATACGCAGTATTTT,CAVRGVAGVSTDTQYF
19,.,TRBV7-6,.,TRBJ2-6,TGTGCCAGCAGCTTCAGAACCCCGGGACGCAACTCTGGGGCCAACGTCCTGACTTTC,CASSFRTPGRNSGANVLTF
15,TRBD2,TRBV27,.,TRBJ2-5,TGTGCCAGCGGGGAGCGGGGGGCTCGCCAAGAGACCCAGTACTTC,CASGERGARQETQYF
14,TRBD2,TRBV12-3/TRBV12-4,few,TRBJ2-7,TGTGCCAGCAGGCTGGCGGGGGGACGCTACGAGCAGTACTTC,CASRLAGGRYEQYF
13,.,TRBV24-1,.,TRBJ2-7,TGTGCCACCAGTGAGACGGTACCTGGCGAGCAGTACTTC,CATSETVPGEQYF
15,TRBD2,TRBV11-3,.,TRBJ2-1,TGTGCCAGCAGCACCGGGACTAGCGGGAGCTTTGAGCAGTTCTTC,CASSTGTSGSFEQFF
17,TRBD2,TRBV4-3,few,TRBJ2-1,TGCGCCAGCAGCCAAACGACCGGGACTAGGCTCTACAATGAGCAGTTCTTC,CASSQTTGTRLYNEQFF
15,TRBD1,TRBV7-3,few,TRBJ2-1,TGTGCCAGCAGCTTTCCGGGACAGGACGACAATGAGCAGTTCTTC,CASSFPGQDDNEQFF
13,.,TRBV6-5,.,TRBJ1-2,TGTGCCAGCAGGAGGGGGGTCCACTATGGCTACACCTTC,CASRRGVHYGYTF
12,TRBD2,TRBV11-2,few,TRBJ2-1,TGTGCCAGCAGCCCCCTAGCGGGAGGGCAGTTCTTC,CASSPLAGGQFF
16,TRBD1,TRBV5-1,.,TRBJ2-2,TGCGCCAGCGGACCGGGACAGGGGAGACACACCGGGGAGCTGTTTTTT,CASGPGQGRHTGELFF
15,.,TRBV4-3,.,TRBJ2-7,TGCGCCAGCAGCTCCCCTGGGGCAGGGCCCTACGAGCAGTACTTC,CASSSPGAGPYEQYF
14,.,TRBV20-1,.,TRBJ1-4,TGCAGTGCTAGTATGTCGGGCCCCAATGAAAAACTGTTTTTT,CSASMSGPNEKLFF
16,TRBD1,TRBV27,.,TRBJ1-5,TGTGCCAGCAGTTTCGGGACAGGGGGGCGCAATCAGCCCCAGCATTTT,CASSFGTGGRNQPQHF
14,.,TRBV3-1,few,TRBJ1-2,TGTGCCAGCAGCCAAGAGCGGACGAGATATGGCTACACCTTC,CASSQERTRYGYTF
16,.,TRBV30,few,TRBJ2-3,TGTGCCTGGAGTGTATACTGGGGAAGGATCACAGATACGCAGTATTTT,CAWSVYWGRITDTQYF
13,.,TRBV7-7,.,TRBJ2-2,TGTGCCAGCAGCTTATCGGTTGACCGGGAGCTGTTTTTT,CASSLSVDRELFF